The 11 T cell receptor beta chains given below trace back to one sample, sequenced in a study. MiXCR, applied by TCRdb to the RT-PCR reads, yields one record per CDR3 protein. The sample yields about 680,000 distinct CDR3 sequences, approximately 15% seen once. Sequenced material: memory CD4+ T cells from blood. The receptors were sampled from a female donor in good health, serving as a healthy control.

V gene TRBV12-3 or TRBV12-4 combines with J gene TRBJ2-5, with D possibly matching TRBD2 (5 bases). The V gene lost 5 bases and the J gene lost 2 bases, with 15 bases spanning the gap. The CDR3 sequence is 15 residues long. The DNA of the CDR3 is TGTGCCAGCAGTGCCCGGGGTGAGGGACAAGAGACCCAGTACTTC. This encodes CASSARGEGQETQYF.

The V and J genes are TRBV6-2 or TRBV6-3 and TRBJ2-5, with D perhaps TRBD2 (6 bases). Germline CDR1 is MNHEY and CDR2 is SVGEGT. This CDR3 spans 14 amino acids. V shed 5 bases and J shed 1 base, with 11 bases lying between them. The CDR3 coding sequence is TGTGCCAGCAGTCGTCGGACTACCCAAGAGACCCAGTACTTC. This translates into CASSRRTTQETQYF.

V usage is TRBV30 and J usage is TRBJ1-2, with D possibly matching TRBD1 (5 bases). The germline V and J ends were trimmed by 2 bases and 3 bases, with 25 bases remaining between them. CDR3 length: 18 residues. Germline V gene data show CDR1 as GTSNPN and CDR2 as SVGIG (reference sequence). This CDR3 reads CAWSPGRFWGRRDYGYTF. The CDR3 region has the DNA TGTGCCTGGAGTCCAGGGCGGTTTTGGGGCAGGAGGGACTATGGCTACACCTTC.

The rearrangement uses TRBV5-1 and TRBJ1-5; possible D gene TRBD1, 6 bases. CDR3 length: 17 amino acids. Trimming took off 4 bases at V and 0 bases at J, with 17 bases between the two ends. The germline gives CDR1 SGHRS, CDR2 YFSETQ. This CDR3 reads CASSPRPRTDSNQPQHF. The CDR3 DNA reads TGCGCCAGCAGCCCCCGCCCCAGGACAGATAGCAATCAGCCCCAGCATTTT.

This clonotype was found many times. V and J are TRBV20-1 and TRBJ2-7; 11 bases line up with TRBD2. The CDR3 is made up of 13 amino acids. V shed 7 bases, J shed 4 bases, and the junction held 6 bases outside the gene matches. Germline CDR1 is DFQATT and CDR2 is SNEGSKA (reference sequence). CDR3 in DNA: TGCAGTGTACCGGGACTAGCGGTTTACGAGCAGTACTTC. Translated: CSVPGLAVYEQYF.

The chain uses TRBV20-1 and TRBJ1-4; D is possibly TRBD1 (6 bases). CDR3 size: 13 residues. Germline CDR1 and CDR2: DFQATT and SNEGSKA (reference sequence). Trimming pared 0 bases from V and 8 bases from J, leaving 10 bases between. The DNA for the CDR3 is TGCAGTGCTAGAGAACAGGGTCGGGAAAAACTGTTTTTT. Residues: CSAREQGREKLFF.

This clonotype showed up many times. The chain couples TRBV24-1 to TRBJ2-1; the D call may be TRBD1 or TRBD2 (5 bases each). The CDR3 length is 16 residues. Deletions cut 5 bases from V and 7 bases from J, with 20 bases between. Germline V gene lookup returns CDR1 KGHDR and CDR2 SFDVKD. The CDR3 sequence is CATSAKGTTLDNEQFF. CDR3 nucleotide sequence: TGTGCCACCAGTGCCAAAGGGACCACACTCGATAATGAGCAGTTCTTC.

The CDR3 DNA reads as TGTGCCAGCAGTCCGAATGACGGTCAGCCCCAGCATTTT. This sequence encodes CASSPNDGQPQHF. The chain has TRBV12-3 or TRBV12-4 and TRBJ1-5; D is uncertain. The CDR3 contains 13 residues. Trimming removed 5 bases from V and 6 bases from J, with 11 bases in between.

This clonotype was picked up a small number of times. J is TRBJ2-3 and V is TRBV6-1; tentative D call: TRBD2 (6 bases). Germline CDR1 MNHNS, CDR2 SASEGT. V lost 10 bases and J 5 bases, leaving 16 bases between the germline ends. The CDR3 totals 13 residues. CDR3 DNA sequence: TGTGCCACCGGGGCTAGCGACAAAGATACGCAGTATTTT. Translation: CATGASDKDTQYF.

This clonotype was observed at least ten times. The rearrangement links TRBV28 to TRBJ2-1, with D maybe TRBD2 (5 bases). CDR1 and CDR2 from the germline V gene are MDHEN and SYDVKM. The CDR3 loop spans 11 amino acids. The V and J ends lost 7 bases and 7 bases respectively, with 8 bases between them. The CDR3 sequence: CASKGENEQFF. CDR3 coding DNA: TGTGCCAGCAAGGGAGAAAATGAGCAGTTCTTC.

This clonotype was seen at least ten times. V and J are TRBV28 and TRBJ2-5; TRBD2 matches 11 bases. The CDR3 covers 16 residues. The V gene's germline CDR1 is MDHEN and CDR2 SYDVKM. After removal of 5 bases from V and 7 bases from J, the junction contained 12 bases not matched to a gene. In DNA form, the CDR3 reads TGTGCCAGCAGTGCCATAACTAGCGGGAGTACTGGGACCCAGTACTTC. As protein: CASSAITSGSTGTQYF.